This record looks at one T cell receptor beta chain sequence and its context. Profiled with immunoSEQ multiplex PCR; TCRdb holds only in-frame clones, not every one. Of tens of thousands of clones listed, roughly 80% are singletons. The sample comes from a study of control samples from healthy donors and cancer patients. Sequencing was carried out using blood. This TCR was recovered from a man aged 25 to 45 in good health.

The CDR3 nucleotides read TGTGCCAGCAGTTACCGGACAGGAGACTATGGCTACACCTTC. As protein: CASSYRTGDYGYTF. The chain recombines TRBV6-6 with TRBJ1-2; TRBD1 matches at 7 bases. The junction had 3 bases not matched to a gene; V was cut back by 2 bases and J by 3 bases. The CDR3 is made up of 14 amino acids. The germline V gene has CDR1 MNHNY and CDR2 SVGAGI (reference sequence).